This TCR beta chain was sequenced during a study of long-term antiretroviral therapy in people with HIV. The study's findings and limits: The study found narrower CDR3 length ranges in HIV repertoires than in controls.

immunoSEQ v3.0 was run at survey level. Profiled with immunoSEQ multiplex PCR; TCRdb holds only in-frame clones, not every one. The repertoire holds about 20,000 clones, with 82% as singletons. A note on this clone: Antigen unknown.

From germline, CDR1 is MDHEN and CDR2 SYDVKM. The V and J ends lost 6 bases and 1 base respectively, with 10 bases between them. The CDR3 is 14 amino acids. The TCR comes from a man between 40 and 49 years old with HIV. The rearrangement uses TRBV28 and TRBJ1-5; D is unresolved. Sequencing used unsorted PBMCs, obtained 2.4 years after starting antiretroviral therapy. The CDR3 DNA reads as TGTGCCAGCAGAGTGGACCCCAGCAATCAGCCCCAGCATTTT. Its translation: CASRVDPSNQPQHF.